A single sample gave rise to the 22 T cell receptor beta chains below, sequenced in a study of shared clonotypes between healthy human individuals. Selected positively for CCR7 and CD45RO-negative, naive CD8 cells excluded terminally differentiated effector memory CD45RA+ cells. The data were produced by immunoSEQ multiplex PCR, yet TCRdb's version contains in-frame clones alone and is incomplete. The profile covers under 1 million clones, with 96% appearing a single time and about 0.25% taken by the ten largest. The sequencing sample was made of naive CD8+ T cells sorted from blood. These receptors came from a young man in good health.

This clone came up once. The chain recombines TRBV13 with TRBJ2-7; weak D call: TRBD1 (7 bases). This CDR3 has 13 residues. Germline loops: CDR1 PRHDT, CDR2 FYEKMQ (reference sequence). Trimming removed 5 bases at V and 2 bases at J, with 10 bases between. In DNA form, the CDR3 reads TGTGCCAGCAGCCCAGGGGGGACCTACGAGCAGTACTTC. Protein sequence: CASSPGGTYEQYF.

The genes are TRBV6-1 and TRBJ2-1; 10 nucleotides align to TRBD1. The germline V gene encodes CDR1 MNHNS and CDR2 SASEGT. J was trimmed by 2 bases and V by 2 bases; bases with no gene match: 3. This CDR3 region has 16 residues. The CDR3 DNA reads as TGTGCCAGCAGTGAATTAGGGACAGGGGCCTACAATGAGCAGTTCTTC. As protein: CASSELGTGAYNEQFF.

In regard to this clone: Other DNA sequences in the sample encode the same CDR3. V and J are TRBV7-9 and TRBJ2-2, with TRBD1 matching over 8 bases. Trimming removed 2 bases from V and 1 base from J; junction bases left unmatched: 3. The CDR3 has 16 amino acids. In germline, CDR1 is SEHNR, CDR2 FQNEAQ (reference sequence). The CDR3 coding sequence is TGTGCCAGCAGCTTATCGGGACAGGTGAACACCGGGGAGCTGTTTTTT. Its protein product is CASSLSGQVNTGELFF.

The chain recombines TRBV27 with TRBJ2-7; TRBD1 or TRBD2 may be the D gene (5 bases each). The CDR3 runs to 14 residues. V was cut by 2 bases and J by 3 bases, with 11 bases left in between. CDR1 and CDR2 (germline): MNHEY, SMNVEV (reference sequence). CDR3 sequence reads: CASSLGGDVYEQYF. The CDR3 DNA reads as TGTGCCAGCAGTTTAGGGGGAGACGTCTACGAGCAGTACTTC.

The V and J genes are TRBV27 and TRBJ2-6; D remains ambiguous. From germline, CDR1 is MNHEY and CDR2 SMNVEV (reference sequence). V was trimmed by 6 bases and J by 2 bases, leaving 8 bases between them. The CDR3 has 14 residues. The CDR3 protein is CASSPLTGANVLTF. The CDR3 DNA reads TGTGCCAGCAGCCCCTTAACTGGGGCCAACGTCCTGACTTTC.

CDR3 loop: CASSLAGQLPYGYTF. CDR3 nucleotides: TGTGCCAGCAGCTTGGCCGGGCAACTCCCCTATGGCTACACCTTC. The chain recombines TRBV5-4 with TRBJ1-2; D is unresolved. Germline CDR1 SGHNT, CDR2 YYREEE (reference sequence). The length of the CDR3 is 15 residues. Trimming removed 0 bases from V and 4 bases from J, with 13 bases in between.

The chain is built from TRBV7-9 and TRBJ1-1; D call uncertain. Trimming took off 5 bases at V and 8 bases at J, with 12 bases between the two ends. From germline, CDR1 is SEHNR and CDR2 FQNEAQ (reference sequence). The CDR3 runs 12 residues. In nucleotides, the CDR3 is TGTGCCAGCAGCCTGGGCAATTCAGAAGCTTTCTTT. Translating it yields CASSLGNSEAFF.

The chain has TRBV14 and TRBJ2-7; D may be TRBD1 or TRBD2 (5 bases each). In germline, CDR1 is SGHDN, CDR2 FVKESK. The ends were cut back, 0 bases at V and 3 bases at J, with 12 bases in the middle. This CDR3 is built from 15 residues. The CDR3 is CASSQDEWDRYEQYF. CDR3 in DNA: TGTGCCAGCAGCCAAGATGAATGGGACCGCTACGAGCAGTACTTC.

The CDR3 nucleotides read TGTGCCAGCAGTCTAGGCTGGGCCACCCATCAGCCCCAGCATTTT. Encoded protein: CASSLGWATHQPQHF. V and J are TRBV6-1 and TRBJ1-5; the D is unclear. The CDR3 loop spans 15 amino acids. The V gene's germline CDR1 is MNHNS and CDR2 SASEGT. Between the trimmed V and J ends, which lost 5 bases and 5 bases, there was a span of 16 bases.

The CDR3 DNA follows: TGTGCCAGCAGCCCTAACTTCCCTAGCGACTACAATGAGCAGTTCTTC. Amino acids: CASSPNFPSDYNEQFF. The chain links TRBV27 to TRBJ2-1; a weak D match, TRBD2 (6 bases). From germline, CDR1 is MNHEY and CDR2 SMNVEV (reference sequence). Trimming removed 6 bases from V and 3 bases from J, with 18 bases in between. This CDR3 spans 16 amino acids.

As to this clone: One end of the junction varies from germline; a read error may be responsible. The V gene is TRBV7-7, the J gene TRBJ2-7, with no clear D. CDR1 is SSHAT, CDR2 FNYEAQ, per germline (reference sequence). CDR3 length: 13 amino acids. The CDR3 coding sequence is TGTGCTAGCAATCCCACATGGGACTACGAGCAGTACTTC. Protein: CASNPTWDYEQYF.

The chain uses TRBV19 and TRBJ2-7, with TRBD1 matching over 9 bases. The CDR3 has 15 amino acids. Germline loops: CDR1 LNHDA, CDR2 SQIVND (reference sequence). J was trimmed by 5 bases and V by 7 bases; bases with no gene match: 12. This CDR3 reads CASTPTGGYVDEQYF. Here the CDR3 DNA reads TGTGCCAGTACCCCAACAGGGGGCTACGTCGACGAGCAGTACTTC.

The chain recombines TRBV9 with TRBJ2-2; possibly TRBD1 for D (5 bases). Germline V gene lookup returns CDR1 SGDLS and CDR2 YYNGEE. V was pared by 3 bases and J by 0 bases, with 15 bases between. This CDR3 has 17 amino acids. The CDR3 reads CASSEPSRAANTGELFF. CDR3 nucleotides: TGTGCCAGCAGCGAGCCGTCCAGGGCCGCGAACACCGGGGAGCTGTTTTTT.

This sequence joins TRBV6-6 and TRBJ2-3; 7 bases map to TRBD2. After removal of 4 bases from V and 10 bases from J, the junction contained 14 bases not matched to a gene. CDR3 length equals 15 residues. From germline, CDR1 is MNHNY and CDR2 SVGAGI (reference sequence). CDR3 nucleotides: TGTGCCAGCAGTTTCCCCCAGCGGGAAGTTCAGGCGCAGTATTTT. It codes for CASSFPQREVQAQYF.

The chain combines TRBV9 with TRBJ2-3, with TRBD2 identical over 10 bases. V was clipped by 3 bases and J by 3 bases; unmatched bases: 10. The V gene's germline CDR1 is SGDLS and CDR2 YYNGEE. This CDR3 region has 17 residues. This chain's CDR3 is CASSGSSGSFLTDTQYF. The CDR3 DNA follows: TGTGCCAGCAGCGGGTCTAGCGGGAGCTTTTTAACAGATACGCAGTATTTT.

The chain joins TRBV18 to TRBJ2-7, with a possible D match to TRBD2 (5 bases). V was trimmed by 3 bases and J by 3 bases, leaving 9 bases between them. CDR3 length equals 13 residues. The germline CDR1 and CDR2 sequences are KGHSH and LQKENI. This CDR3 is CASSPRAYYEQYF. CDR3 nucleotide sequence: TGTGCCAGCTCACCGAGGGCTTACTACGAGCAGTACTTC.

This chain uses TRBV27 with TRBJ2-3; D perhaps matches TRBD2 (6 bases). CDR1 is MNHEY and CDR2 is SMNVEV in the germline V gene (reference sequence). CDR3 length: 15 amino acids. With 4 bases removed from V and 1 base from J, the gap between germline ends came to 12 bases. Written as DNA, the CDR3 is TGTGCCAGCAGTTGGGGACTTTCGGGCACAGATACGCAGTATTTT. It specifies CASSWGLSGTDTQYF.

The chain joins TRBV18 to TRBJ2-1; 9 bases are shared with TRBD2. V dropped 2 bases and J dropped 3; count of bases not matched to a gene: 5. The CDR3 sequence is 16 residues long. Germline lookup yields CDR1 KGHSH and CDR2 LQKENI. The CDR3, as DNA: TGTGCCAGCTCACCATATAAGCGGGGGGACTACAATGAGCAGTTCTTC. Encoded protein: CASSPYKRGDYNEQFF. Complete variable domain (other parts from reference TRBV18 and TRBJ2-1): NAGVMQNPRHLVRRRGQEARLRCSPMKGHSHVYWYRQLPEEGLKFMVYLQKENIIDESGMPKERFSAEFPKEGPSILRIQQVVRGDSAAYFCASSPYKRGDYNEQFFGPGTRLTVL.

This chain joins TRBV6-5 and TRBJ2-7; D is undetermined. The V and J ends lost 2 bases and 2 bases respectively, with 7 bases between them. This CDR3 is 13 amino acids long. Per the germline V gene, CDR1 is MNHEY and CDR2 is SVGAGI. The CDR3 loop is CASSYAGPYEQYF. The CDR3 bases are TGTGCCAGCAGTTACGCCGGACCCTACGAGCAGTACTTC.

The chain couples TRBV28 to TRBJ2-3; no reliable D call. This CDR3 has 14 residues. Per germline, CDR1 MDHEN and CDR2 SYDVKM. The V and J ends lost 6 bases and 2 bases respectively, with 12 bases between them. The CDR3 DNA reads as TGTGCCAGCAGAAGTATCCAGTTCACAGATACGCAGTATTTT. Encoded protein: CASRSIQFTDTQYF.

The chain recombines TRBV29-1 with TRBJ2-5; a weak D match, TRBD1 (6 bases). The CDR3 loop spans 12 amino acids. Germline CDR1 SQVTM, CDR2 ANQGSEA. The V gene lost 4 bases and the J gene lost 1 base, with 7 bases spanning the gap. This CDR3 is CSVVQGQETQYF. CDR3 coding DNA: TGCAGCGTTGTACAGGGCCAAGAGACCCAGTACTTC.

This clone was observed a single time. J is TRBJ2-7 and V is TRBV21-1; the table gives TRBD1 as D, unverified against the DNA. TRBV21-1 constitutes a pseudogene. This CDR3 is 18 amino acids long. The CDR3 reads CASSKVSRNREKTYEQYF. CDR3 coding DNA: TGTGCCAGCAGCAAAGTGAGTCGGAACAGGGAAAAAACCTACGAGCAGTACTTC.